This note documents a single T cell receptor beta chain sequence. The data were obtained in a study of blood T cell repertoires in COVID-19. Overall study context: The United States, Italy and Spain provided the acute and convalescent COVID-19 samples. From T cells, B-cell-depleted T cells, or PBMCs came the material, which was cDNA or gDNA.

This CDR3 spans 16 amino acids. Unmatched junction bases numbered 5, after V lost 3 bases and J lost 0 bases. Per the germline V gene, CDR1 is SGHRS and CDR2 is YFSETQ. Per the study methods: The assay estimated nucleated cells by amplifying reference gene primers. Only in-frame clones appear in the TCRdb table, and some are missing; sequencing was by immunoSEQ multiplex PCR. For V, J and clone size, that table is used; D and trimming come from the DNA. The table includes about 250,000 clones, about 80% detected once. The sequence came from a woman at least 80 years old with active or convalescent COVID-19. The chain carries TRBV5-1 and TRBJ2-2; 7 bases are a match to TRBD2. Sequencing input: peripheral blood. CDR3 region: CASSSRSGANTGELFF. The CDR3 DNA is TGCGCCAGCAGCTCCAGGAGCGGGGCGAACACCGGGGAGCTGTTTTTT.